The 13 T cell receptor beta chains listed next were all sequenced from one sample in a study of blood T cell repertoires in COVID-19. Profiling relied on immunoSEQ multiplex PCR, and the TCRdb table lists in-frame clones only, not all of them. The sample records 70,000 or so clones, 85% to 90% being singletons. Sequenced material: peripheral blood. The receptors originated from a woman older than 75 with active COVID-19.

This clone was detected only once. V gene TRBV12-3 or TRBV12-4 combines with J gene TRBJ1-1; D is uncertain. The CDR3 runs to 12 residues. Trimming shortened V by 2 bases and J by 7 bases, and 8 bases separated the two germline ends. The DNA for the CDR3 is TGTGCCAGCAGTTTAAGGGAGGGTGAAGCTTTCTTT. Its protein is CASSLREGEAFF.

V usage is TRBV5-1 and J usage is TRBJ2-2, with 10 bases identical to TRBD1. The CDR3 is 14 residues long. V trimming: 3 bases; J trimming: 6 bases; junction bases outside the gene matches: 2. Germline V gene lookup returns CDR1 SGHRS and CDR2 YFSETQ. This chain's CDR3 is CASSSGQGPGELFF. The CDR3 DNA follows: TGCGCCAGCAGCTCGGGACAGGGGCCCGGGGAGCTGTTTTTT.

The CDR3 loop reads CASPGLAGGAEQFF. The CDR3 DNA sequence: TGTGCCAGTCCGGGACTAGCGGGAGGAGCGGAGCAGTTCTTC. The rearrangement links TRBV2 to TRBJ2-1; the match to TRBD2 covers 15 bases. Trimming cost V 9 bases and J 10 bases; bases outside gene matches: 7. Germline values: CDR1 SNHLY, CDR2 FYNNEI. The CDR3 runs 14 residues.

The rearrangement uses TRBV4-1 and TRBJ1-1; D gene uncertain. The CDR3 is made up of 13 amino acids. V shed 0 bases and J shed 3 bases, with 5 bases lying between them. Germline V gives CDR1 MGHRA, CDR2 YSYEKL. The CDR3, as DNA: TGCGCCAGCAGCCAAGACATTTACACTGAAGCTTTCTTT. Its protein is CASSQDIYTEAFF.

As DNA, the CDR3 is TGTGCCAGCACGGGACAGATGAACACTGAAGCTTTCTTT. Encoded protein: CASTGQMNTEAFF. The chain links TRBV2 to TRBJ1-1; 7 nucleotides line up with TRBD1. This CDR3 comprises 13 residues. From germline, CDR1 is SNHLY and CDR2 FYNNEI. With 7 bases clipped from V and 0 bases from J, the junction kept 2 bases outside the gene matches.

The chain has TRBV25-1 and TRBJ2-1; D is unclear. The CDR3 has 13 residues. The V gene's germline CDR1 is MGHDK and CDR2 SYGVNS. Trimming removed 8 bases at V and 8 bases at J, with 16 bases between. The CDR3 protein is CASVASPPDEQFF. The CDR3 DNA is TGTGCCAGCGTAGCTTCACCACCAGATGAGCAGTTCTTC. The whole variable domain, remainder taken from reference TRBV25-1 and TRBJ2-1, is EADIYQTPRYLVIGTGKKITLECSQTMGHDKMYWYQQDPGMELHLIHYSYGVNSTEKGDLSSESTVSRIRTEHFPLTLESARPSHTSQYLCASVASPPDEQFFGPGTRLTVL.

V gene TRBV2 combines with J gene TRBJ2-5; TRBD2 might be the D (6 bases). CDR3 length: 14 amino acids. Trimming removed 6 bases at V and 8 bases at J, with 19 bases between. Looked up from germline, CDR1 is SNHLY and CDR2 is FYNNEI. The CDR3 coding sequence is TGTGCCAGCAGATGGACTCGGCTCGGGGGAACCCAGTACTTC. Residues: CASRWTRLGGTQYF.

This clone was observed a few times. The chain combines TRBV30 with TRBJ1-1, with 10 bases lining up with TRBD1. The V gene end was trimmed by 3 bases and the J gene end by 0 bases; junction bases not matched to a gene: 10. This CDR3 is 17 amino acids long. CDR1 is GTSNPN, CDR2 SVGIG, per germline (reference sequence). CDR3 sequence: CAWSSDRGPAVNTEAFF. The CDR3 nucleotides are TGTGCCTGGAGCTCAGACAGGGGGCCGGCCGTGAACACTGAAGCTTTCTTT. Supplemented by reference TRBV30 and TRBJ1-1, the full variable domain reads SQTIHQWPATLVQPVGSPLSLECTVEGTSNPNLYWYRQAAGRGLQLLFYSVGIGQISSEVPQNLSASRPQDRQFILSSKKLLLSDSGFYLCAWSSDRGPAVNTEAFFGQGTRLTVV.

V and J are TRBV7-3 and TRBJ2-2, with TRBD1 identical over 12 bases. Looked up from germline, CDR1 is SGHTA and CDR2 is FQGTGA. V trimming: 7 bases; J trimming: 3 bases; junction bases outside the gene matches: 15. CDR3 size: 19 residues. The DNA of the CDR3 is TGTGCCAGCACCAAGGGACCGGGACAGGGGGCGCTGGACACCGGGGAGCTGTTTTTT. It translates to CASTKGPGQGALDTGELFF. Based on the CDR3 plus reference TRBV7-3 and TRBJ2-2, the full variable domain is GAGVSQTPSNKVTEKGKYVELRCDPISGHTALYWYRQSLGQGPEFLIYFQGTGAADDSGLPNDRFFAVRPEGSVSTLKIQRTERGDSAVYLCASTKGPGQGALDTGELFFGEGSRLTVL.

The V gene is TRBV6-7, the J gene TRBJ2-1, with 8 bases aligning to TRBD2. TRBV6-7 is assigned to the ORF class and has an uncertain function. The V gene end was trimmed by 6 bases and the J gene end by 5 bases; junction bases not matched to a gene: 18. This CDR3 is built from 18 residues. CDR3 in amino acids: CASSQRPPRSGGDNEQFF. The CDR3 coding sequence is TGTGCCAGCAGCCAGCGCCCCCCCAGGTCGGGGGGGGACAATGAGCAGTTCTTC.

This clone was recorded once. The V call is TRBV28, the J call TRBJ1-3; 7 bases agree with TRBD1. With V trimmed by 5 bases and J by 0 bases, 7 bases remained unmatched. There are 16 residues in the CDR3. Germline V gene sequence: CDR1 MDHEN, CDR2 SYDVKM. CDR3 region: CASSPIQGPSGNTIYF. The DNA of the CDR3 is TGTGCCAGCAGTCCCATACAGGGGCCCTCTGGAAACACCATATATTTT. Combining the CDR3 with reference TRBV28 and TRBJ1-3 gives the whole variable domain DVKVTQSSRYLVKRTGEKVFLECVQDMDHENMFWYRQDPGLGLRLIYFSYDVKMKEKGDIPEGYSVSREKKERFSLILESASTNQTSMYLCASSPIQGPSGNTIYFGEGSWLTVV.

The chain recombines TRBV7-3 with TRBJ2-5, with a possible D match to TRBD1 (5 bases). The germline V gene has CDR1 SGHTA and CDR2 FQGTGA. The CDR3 extends over 15 amino acids. V gave up 1 base and J gave up 4 bases, with 13 bases separating them. For the CDR3, the DNA is TGTGCCAGCAGCTTAATAGCAGGGTTGGTAGAGACCCAGTACTTC. Its translation: CASSLIAGLVETQYF.

This chain connects TRBV19 to TRBJ2-1; 7 bases are shared with TRBD2. V lost 5 bases and J lost 1; bases outside the gene matches: 5. The V gene's germline CDR1 is LNHDA and CDR2 SQIVND (reference sequence). The CDR3 sequence is 15 residues long. For the CDR3, the DNA is TGTGCCAGTAGTCCCCGAGCGGGGTCCTACAATGAGCAGTTCTTC. Translating gives CASSPRAGSYNEQFF.